The clone carrying this T cell receptor beta chain was picked up a small number of times. The germline V gene has CDR1 MDHEN and CDR2 SYDVKM. With 9 bases clipped from V and 11 bases from J, the junction kept 13 bases outside the gene matches. The CDR3 totals 14 residues. Under the authors' procedure: Counts of nucleated cells, estimated from reference gene primer amplification, were obtained. Measured with immunoSEQ multiplex PCR; TCRdb has only the in-frame clones, and not every one. V and J calls and clone size are as listed in that table; D and trimming were resolved from the DNA. The repertoire includes about 250,000 clones, about 89% of them detected once, and around 1.5% sits in the top ten. This entry comes from a study of blood T cell repertoires in COVID-19. Across the study: Samples representing acute and convalescent COVID-19 were sourced from the United States, Italy and Spain. Nucleic acid was either cDNA or gDNA, and it came from T cells, B-cell-depleted T cells, or PBMCs.

The specimen sequenced was peripheral blood. The chain couples TRBV28 to TRBJ1-5; TRBD1 matches at 10 bases. The sequence was collected from a woman aged 60-70 years who had recovered from COVID-19. This CDR3 is CASYDRGPPSAQHF. Here the CDR3 DNA reads TGTGCCAGTTACGACAGGGGGCCCCCCTCGGCCCAGCATTTT.